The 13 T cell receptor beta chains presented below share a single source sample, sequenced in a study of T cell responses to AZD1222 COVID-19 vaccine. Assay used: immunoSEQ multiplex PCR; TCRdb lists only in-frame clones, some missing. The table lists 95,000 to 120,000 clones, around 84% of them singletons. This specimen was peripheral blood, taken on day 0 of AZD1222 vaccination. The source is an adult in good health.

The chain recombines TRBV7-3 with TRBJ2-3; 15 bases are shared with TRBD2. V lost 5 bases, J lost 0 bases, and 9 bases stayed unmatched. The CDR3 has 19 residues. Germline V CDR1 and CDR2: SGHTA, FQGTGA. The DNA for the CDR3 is TGTGCCAGCAGCGACCCCGGGACTAGCGGGGGGACTAGCACAGATACGCAGTATTTT. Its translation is CASSDPGTSGGTSTDTQYF.

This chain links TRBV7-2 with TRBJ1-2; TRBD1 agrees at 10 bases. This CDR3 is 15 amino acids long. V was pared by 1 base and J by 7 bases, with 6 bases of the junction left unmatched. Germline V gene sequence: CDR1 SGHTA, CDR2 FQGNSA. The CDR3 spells CASSLGQGARPGYTF. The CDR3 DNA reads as TGTGCCAGCAGCTTAGGACAGGGGGCGAGGCCTGGCTACACCTTC.

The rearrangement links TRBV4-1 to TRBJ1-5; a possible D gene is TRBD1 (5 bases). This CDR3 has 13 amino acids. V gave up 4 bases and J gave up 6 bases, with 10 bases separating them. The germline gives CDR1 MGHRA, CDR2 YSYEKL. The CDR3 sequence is CASSPQGVQPQHF. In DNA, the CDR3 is TGCGCCAGCAGCCCCCAGGGAGTTCAGCCCCAGCATTTT.

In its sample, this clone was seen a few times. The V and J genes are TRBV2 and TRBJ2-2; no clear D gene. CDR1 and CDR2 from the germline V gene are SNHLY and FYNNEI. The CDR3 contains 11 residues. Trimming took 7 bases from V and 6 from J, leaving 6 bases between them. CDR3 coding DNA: TGTGCCAGCAAAGTGTCCGGGGAGCTGTTTTTT. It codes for CASKVSGELFF. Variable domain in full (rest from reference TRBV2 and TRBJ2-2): EPEVTQTPSHQVTQMGQEVILRCVPISNHLYFYWYRQILGQKVEFLVSFYNNEISEKSEIFDDQFSVERPDGSNFTLKIRSTKLEDSAMYFCASKVSGELFFGEGSRLTVL.

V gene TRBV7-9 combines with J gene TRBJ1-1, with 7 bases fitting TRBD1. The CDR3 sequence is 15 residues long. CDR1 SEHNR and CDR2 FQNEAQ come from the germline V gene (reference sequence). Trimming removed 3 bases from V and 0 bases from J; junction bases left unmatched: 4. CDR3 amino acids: CASSLGDRVNTEAFF. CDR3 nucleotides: TGTGCCAGCAGCTTGGGGGACAGAGTGAACACTGAAGCTTTCTTT.

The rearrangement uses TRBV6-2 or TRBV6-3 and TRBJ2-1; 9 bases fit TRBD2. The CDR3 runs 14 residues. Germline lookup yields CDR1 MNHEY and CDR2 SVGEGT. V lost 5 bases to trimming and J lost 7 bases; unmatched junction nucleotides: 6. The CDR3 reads CASSKSGGQNEQFF. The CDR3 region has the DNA TGTGCCAGCAGTAAAAGCGGGGGGCAGAATGAGCAGTTCTTC.

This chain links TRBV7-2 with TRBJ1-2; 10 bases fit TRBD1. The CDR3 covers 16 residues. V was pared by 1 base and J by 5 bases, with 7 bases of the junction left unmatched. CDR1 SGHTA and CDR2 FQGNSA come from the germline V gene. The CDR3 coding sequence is TGTGCCAGCAGCTTAGGTGCCGGGACAGGGGCATATGGCTACACCTTC. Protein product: CASSLGAGTGAYGYTF.

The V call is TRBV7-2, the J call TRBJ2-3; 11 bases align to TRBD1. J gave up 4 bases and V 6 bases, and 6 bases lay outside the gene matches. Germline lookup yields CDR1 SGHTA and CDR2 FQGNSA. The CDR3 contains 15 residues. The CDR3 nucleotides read TGTGCCAGCAGTCGTGGACAGGGGGCGGCAGATACGCAGTATTTT. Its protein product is CASSRGQGAADTQYF.

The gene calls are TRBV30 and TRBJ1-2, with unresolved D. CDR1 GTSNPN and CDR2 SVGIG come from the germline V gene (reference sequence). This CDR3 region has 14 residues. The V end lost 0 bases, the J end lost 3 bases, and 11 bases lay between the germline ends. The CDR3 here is CAWSVPWQYYGYTF. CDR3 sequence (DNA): TGTGCCTGGAGTGTACCATGGCAGTACTATGGCTACACCTTC.

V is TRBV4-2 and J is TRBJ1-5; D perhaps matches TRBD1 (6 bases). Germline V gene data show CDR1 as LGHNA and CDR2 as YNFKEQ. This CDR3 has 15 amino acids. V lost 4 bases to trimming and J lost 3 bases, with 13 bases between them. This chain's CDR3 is CASSLDDRNNQPQHF. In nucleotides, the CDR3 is TGTGCCAGCAGCCTGGATGACAGGAACAATCAGCCCCAGCATTTT.

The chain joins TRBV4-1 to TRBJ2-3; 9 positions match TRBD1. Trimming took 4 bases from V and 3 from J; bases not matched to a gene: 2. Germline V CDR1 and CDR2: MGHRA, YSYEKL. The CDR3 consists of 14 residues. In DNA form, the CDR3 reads TGCGCCAGCAGCCCCGGGACAGGGACAGATACGCAGTATTTT. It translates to CASSPGTGTDTQYF.

CDR3 in DNA: TGTGCCAGCAGCTACACTGGCGAAAAACTGTTTTTT. Its translation: CASSYTGEKLFF. The chain combines TRBV3-1 (or the pseudogene TRBV3-2) with TRBJ1-4; D gene ambiguous. Germline V gene data show CDR1 as LGHDT and CDR2 as YNNKEL (reference sequence). CDR3 length: 12 residues. With 5 bases removed from V and 8 bases from J, the gap between germline ends came to 9 bases.

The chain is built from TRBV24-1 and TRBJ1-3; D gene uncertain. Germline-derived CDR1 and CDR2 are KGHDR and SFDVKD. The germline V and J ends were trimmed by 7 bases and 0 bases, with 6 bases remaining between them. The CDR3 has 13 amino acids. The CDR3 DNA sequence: TGTGCCACCAGAGGCAGCTCTGGAAACACCATATATTTT. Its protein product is CATRGSSGNTIYF.